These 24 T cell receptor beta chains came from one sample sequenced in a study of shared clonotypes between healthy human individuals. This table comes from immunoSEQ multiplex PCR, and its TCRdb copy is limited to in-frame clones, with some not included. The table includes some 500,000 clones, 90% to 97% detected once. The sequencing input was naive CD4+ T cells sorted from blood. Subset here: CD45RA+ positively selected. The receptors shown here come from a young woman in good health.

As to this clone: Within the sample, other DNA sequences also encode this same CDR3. CDR3 nucleotides: TGTGCCAGCTCACCACGACTAGCGGGAGGCACAGATACGCAGTATTTT. Protein product: CASSPRLAGGTDTQYF. The chain carries TRBV18 and TRBJ2-3, with 12 bases matching TRBD2. The CDR3 runs 16 residues. Germline V gene sequence: CDR1 KGHSH, CDR2 LQKENI. With V trimmed by 1 base and J by 1 base, 0 bases remained unmatched.

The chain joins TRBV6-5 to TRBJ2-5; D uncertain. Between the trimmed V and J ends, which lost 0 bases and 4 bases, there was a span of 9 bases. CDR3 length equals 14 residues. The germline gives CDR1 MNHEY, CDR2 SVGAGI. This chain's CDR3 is CASSYSVSVETQYF. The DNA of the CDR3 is TGTGCCAGCAGTTACTCCGTCAGCGTAGAGACCCAGTACTTC.

CDR3 DNA: TGTGCCAGCAGTCGGGATGGGGTGAATTCACCCCTCCACTTT. This gives the protein CASSRDGVNSPLHF. The rearrangement links TRBV14 to TRBJ1-6; no clear D gene. CDR3 length: 14 amino acids. The V end lost 6 bases, the J end lost 7 bases, and 13 bases lay between the germline ends. Per the germline V gene, CDR1 is SGHDN and CDR2 is FVKESK.

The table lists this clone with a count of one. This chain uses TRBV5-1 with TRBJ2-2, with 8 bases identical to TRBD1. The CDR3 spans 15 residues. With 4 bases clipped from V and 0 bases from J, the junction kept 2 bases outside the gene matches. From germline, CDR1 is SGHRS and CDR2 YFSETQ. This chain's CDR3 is CASSRGQANTGELFF. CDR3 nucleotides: TGCGCCAGCAGCAGGGGACAGGCGAACACCGGGGAGCTGTTTTTT.

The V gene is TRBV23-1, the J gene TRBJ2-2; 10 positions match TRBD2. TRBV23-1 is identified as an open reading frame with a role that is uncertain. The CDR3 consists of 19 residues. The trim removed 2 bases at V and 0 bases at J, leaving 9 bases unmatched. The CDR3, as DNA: TGCGCCAGCAGTCAACCATCGAGCGGGAGGGTTCCGAACACCGGGGAGCTGTTTTTT. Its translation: CASSQPSSGRVPNTGELFF.

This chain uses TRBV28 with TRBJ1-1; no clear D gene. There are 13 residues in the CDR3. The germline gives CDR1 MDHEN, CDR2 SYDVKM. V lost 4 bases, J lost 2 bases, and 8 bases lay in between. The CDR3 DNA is TGTGCCAGCAGTTCGTCAGATAACACTGAAGCTTTCTTT. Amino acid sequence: CASSSSDNTEAFF.

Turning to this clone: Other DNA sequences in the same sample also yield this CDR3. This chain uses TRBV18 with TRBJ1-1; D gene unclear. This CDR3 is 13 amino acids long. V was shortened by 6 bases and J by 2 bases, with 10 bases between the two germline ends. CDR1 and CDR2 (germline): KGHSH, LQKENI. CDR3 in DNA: TGTGCCAGCTCTTCGGACCTAAACACTGAAGCTTTCTTT. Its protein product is CASSSDLNTEAFF.

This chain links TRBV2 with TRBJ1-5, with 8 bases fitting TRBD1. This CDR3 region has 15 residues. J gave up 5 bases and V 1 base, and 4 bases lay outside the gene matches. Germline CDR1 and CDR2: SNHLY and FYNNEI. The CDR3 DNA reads TGTGCCAGCAGTGAAGGCAGGGGGCAATATCAGCCCCAGCATTTT. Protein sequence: CASSEGRGQYQPQHF.

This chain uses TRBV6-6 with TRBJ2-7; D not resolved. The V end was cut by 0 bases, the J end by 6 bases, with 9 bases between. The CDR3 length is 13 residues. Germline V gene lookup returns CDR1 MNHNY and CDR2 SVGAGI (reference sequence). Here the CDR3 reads CASSYSLGPEQYF. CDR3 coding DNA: TGTGCCAGCAGTTACTCCCTAGGACCCGAGCAGTACTTC.

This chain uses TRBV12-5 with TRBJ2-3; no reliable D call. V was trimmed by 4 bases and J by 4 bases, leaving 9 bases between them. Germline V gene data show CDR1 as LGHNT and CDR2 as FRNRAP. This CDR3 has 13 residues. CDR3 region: CASGSTSSDTQYF. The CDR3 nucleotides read TGTGCTAGTGGTTCAACCTCGTCAGATACGCAGTATTTT.

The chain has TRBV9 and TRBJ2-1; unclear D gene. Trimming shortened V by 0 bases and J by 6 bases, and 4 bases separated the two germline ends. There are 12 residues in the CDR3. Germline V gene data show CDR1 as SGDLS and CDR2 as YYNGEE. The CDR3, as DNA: TGTGCCAGCAGCGTAGAGGGCAATGAGCAGTTCTTC. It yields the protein CASSVEGNEQFF.

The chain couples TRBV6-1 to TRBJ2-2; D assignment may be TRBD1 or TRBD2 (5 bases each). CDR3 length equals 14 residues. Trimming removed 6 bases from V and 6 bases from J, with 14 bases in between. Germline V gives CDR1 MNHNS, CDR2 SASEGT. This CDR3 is CASSRDPGSGELFF. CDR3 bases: TGTGCCAGCAGCCGGGACCCCGGCTCCGGGGAGCTGTTTTTT.

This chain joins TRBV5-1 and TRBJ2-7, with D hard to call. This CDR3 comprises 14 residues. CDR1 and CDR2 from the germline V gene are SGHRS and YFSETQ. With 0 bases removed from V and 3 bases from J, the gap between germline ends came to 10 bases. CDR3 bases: TGCGCCAGCAGCTTGGCCGGGTCCCGCTACGAGCAGTACTTC. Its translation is CASSLAGSRYEQYF.

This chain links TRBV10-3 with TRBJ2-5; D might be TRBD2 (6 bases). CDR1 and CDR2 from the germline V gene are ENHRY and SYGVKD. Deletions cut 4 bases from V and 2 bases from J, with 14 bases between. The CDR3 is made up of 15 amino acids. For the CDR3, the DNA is TGTGCCATCAGTGGGGAGGAGGCAACACAAGAGACCCAGTACTTC. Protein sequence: CAISGEEATQETQYF.

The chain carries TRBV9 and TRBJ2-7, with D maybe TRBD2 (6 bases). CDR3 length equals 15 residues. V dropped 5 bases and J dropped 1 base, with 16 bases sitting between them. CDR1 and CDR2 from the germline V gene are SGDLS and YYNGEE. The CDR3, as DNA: TGTGCCAGCAGTGGATACGACGCGGGATCCTACGAGCAGTACTTC. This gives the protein CASSGYDAGSYEQYF.

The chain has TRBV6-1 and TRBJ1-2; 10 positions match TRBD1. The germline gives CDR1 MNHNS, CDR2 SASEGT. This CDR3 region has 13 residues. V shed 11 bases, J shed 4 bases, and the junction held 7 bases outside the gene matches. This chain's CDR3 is CAARTGGGYGYTF. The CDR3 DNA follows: TGTGCCGCCAGGACAGGGGGAGGCTATGGCTACACCTTC.

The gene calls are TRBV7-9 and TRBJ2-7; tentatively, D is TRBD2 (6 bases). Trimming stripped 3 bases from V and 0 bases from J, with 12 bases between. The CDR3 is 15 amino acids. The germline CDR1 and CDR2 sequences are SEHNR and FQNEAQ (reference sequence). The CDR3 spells CASSFGPGASYEQYF. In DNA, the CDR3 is TGTGCCAGCAGCTTCGGTCCGGGAGCCTCCTACGAGCAGTACTTC.

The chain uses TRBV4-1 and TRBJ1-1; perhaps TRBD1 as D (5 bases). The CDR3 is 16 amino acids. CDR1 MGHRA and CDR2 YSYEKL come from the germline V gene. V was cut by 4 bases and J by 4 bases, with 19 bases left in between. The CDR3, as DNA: TGCGCCAGCAGCCGTTCGGCAATGGCAGGGACCACTGAAGCTTTCTTT. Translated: CASSRSAMAGTTEAFF.

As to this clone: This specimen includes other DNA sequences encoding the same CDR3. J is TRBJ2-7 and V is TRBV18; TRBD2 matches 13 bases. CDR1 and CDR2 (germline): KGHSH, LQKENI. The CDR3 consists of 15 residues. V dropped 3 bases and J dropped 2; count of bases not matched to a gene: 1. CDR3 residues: CASSPGLAGAYEQYF. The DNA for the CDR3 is TGTGCCAGCTCACCCGGACTAGCGGGAGCCTACGAGCAGTACTTC.

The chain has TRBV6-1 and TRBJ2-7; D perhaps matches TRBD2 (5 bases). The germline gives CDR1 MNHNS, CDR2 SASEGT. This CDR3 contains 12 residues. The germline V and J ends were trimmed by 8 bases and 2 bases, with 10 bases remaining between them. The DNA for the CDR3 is TGTGCCAGCTCCTCCGGGGCCTACGAGCAGTACTTC. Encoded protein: CASSSGAYEQYF.

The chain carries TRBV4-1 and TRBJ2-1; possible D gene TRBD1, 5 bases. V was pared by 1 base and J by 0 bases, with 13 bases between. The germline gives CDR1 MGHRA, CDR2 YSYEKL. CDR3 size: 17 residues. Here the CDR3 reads CASSQVGVRVSYNEQFF. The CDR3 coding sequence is TGCGCCAGCAGCCAAGTCGGTGTCAGGGTCTCCTACAATGAGCAGTTCTTC.

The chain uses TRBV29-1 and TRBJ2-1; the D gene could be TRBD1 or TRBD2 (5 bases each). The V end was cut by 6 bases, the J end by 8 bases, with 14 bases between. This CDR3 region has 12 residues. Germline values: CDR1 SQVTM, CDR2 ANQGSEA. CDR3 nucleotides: TGCAGCGTCTCCCCGCTGGGGGATGAGCAGTTCTTC. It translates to CSVSPLGDEQFF.

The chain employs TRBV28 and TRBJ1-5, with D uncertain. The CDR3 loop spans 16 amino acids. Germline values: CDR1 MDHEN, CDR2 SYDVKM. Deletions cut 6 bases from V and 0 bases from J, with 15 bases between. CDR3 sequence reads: CASRGGPVHSNQPQHF. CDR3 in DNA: TGTGCCAGCAGAGGCGGCCCGGTCCATAGCAATCAGCCCCAGCATTTT.

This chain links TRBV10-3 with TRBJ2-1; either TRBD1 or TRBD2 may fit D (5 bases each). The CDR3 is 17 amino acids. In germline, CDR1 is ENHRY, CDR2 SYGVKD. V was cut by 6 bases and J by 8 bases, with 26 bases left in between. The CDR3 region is CAISDSQRGVVLDEQFF. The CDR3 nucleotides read TGTGCCATCAGCGACAGTCAGAGGGGAGTGGTGCTTGATGAGCAGTTCTTC.